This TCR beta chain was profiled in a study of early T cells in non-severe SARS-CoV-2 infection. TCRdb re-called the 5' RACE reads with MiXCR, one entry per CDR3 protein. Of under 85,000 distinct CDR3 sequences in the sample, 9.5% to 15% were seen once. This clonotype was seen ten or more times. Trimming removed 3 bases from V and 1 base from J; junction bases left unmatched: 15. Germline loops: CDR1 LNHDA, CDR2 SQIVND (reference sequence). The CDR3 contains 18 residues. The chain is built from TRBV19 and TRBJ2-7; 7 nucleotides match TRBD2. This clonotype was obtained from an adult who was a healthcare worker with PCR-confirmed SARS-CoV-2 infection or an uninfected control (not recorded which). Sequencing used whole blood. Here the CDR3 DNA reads TGTGCCAGTAGTATGGGGATCTGGACTAGAAGTACATCCTACGAGCAGTACTTC. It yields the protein CASSMGIWTRSTSYEQYF.